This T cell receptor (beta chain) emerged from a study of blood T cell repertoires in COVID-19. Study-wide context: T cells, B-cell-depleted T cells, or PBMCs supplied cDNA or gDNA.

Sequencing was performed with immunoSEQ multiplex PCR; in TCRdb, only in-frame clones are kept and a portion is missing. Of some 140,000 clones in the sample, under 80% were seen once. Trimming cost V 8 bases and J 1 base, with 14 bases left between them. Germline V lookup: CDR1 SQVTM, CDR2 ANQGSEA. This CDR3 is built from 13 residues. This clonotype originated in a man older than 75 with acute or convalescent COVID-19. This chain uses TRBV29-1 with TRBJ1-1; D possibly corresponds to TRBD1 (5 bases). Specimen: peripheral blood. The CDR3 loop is CSTLWGGNTEAFF. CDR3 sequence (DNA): TGCAGCACCCTCTGGGGGGGGAACACTGAAGCTTTCTTT.